These 32 T cell receptor beta chains originate from one sample sequenced in a study of cytomegalovirus exposure and HLA in healthy donors. Amplification used 60 Vbeta primers and 13 Jbeta primers. The repertoire was sequenced with immunoSEQ multiplex PCR; TCRdb's copy has only in-frame clones and lacks some. The clone table shows under 45,000 clones, with the ten largest holding about 4%. The sequenced sample was PBMCs. The source of these receptors is a male donor in good health and CMV-seronegative.

Remarks on this clone: Other nucleotide sequences from this sample produce the same CDR3. This sequence joins TRBV19 and TRBJ1-5; D gene unclear. The length of the CDR3 is 15 residues. V was trimmed by 3 bases and J by 2 bases, leaving 11 bases between them. CDR1 is LNHDA and CDR2 is SQIVND in the germline V gene (reference sequence). The CDR3 here is CASSIAGAGNQPQHF. The CDR3, as DNA: TGTGCCAGTAGTATCGCTGGTGCGGGCAATCAGCCCCAGCATTTT.

For the CDR3, the DNA is TGTGCCATCAGTGACCCGGGACTAGCCAAAAACATTCAGTACTTC. Protein sequence: CAISDPGLAKNIQYF. The chain has TRBV10-3 and TRBJ2-4; D might be TRBD2 (6 bases). CDR1 ENHRY and CDR2 SYGVKD come from the germline V gene. The CDR3 is made up of 15 amino acids. The germline V and J ends were trimmed by 3 bases and 0 bases, with 9 bases remaining between them.

The chain joins TRBV7-7 to TRBJ2-2; D might be TRBD2 (5 bases). Germline CDR1 is SSHAT and CDR2 is FNYEAQ (reference sequence). The germline V and J ends were trimmed by 5 bases and 0 bases, with 16 bases remaining between them. The CDR3 contains 17 residues. As DNA, the CDR3 is TGTGCCAGCAGCCGAGAGGGCAGGCAGTCGAACACCGGGGAGCTGTTTTTT. Translating it yields CASSREGRQSNTGELFF. Based on the CDR3 plus reference TRBV7-7 and TRBJ2-2, the full variable domain is GAGVSQSPRYKVTKRGQDVTLRCDPISSHATLYWYQQALGQGPEFLTYFNYEAQPDKSGLPSDRFSAERPEGSISTLTIQRTEQRDSAMYRCASSREGRQSNTGELFFGEGSRLTVL.

The gene calls are TRBV6-5 and TRBJ1-2; 9 positions match TRBD1. V trimming: 6 bases; J trimming: 7 bases; junction bases outside the gene matches: 3. Germline CDR1 MNHEY, CDR2 SVGAGI. The CDR3 consists of 12 residues. This CDR3 is CASSRDRVGYTF. The CDR3 DNA follows: TGTGCCAGCAGCCGGGACAGGGTTGGCTACACCTTC.

V is TRBV10-1 and J is TRBJ1-1; the match to TRBD1 covers 8 bases. The CDR3 consists of 15 residues. V trimming: 6 bases; J trimming: 4 bases; junction bases outside the gene matches: 10. Germline CDR1 and CDR2: WNHNN and SYGVQD (reference sequence). The CDR3, as DNA: TGCGCCAGCAGCCCCCGACAGGGGATCGGCACTGAAGCTTTCTTT. Protein: CASSPRQGIGTEAFF.

This sequence joins TRBV28 and TRBJ1-1; tentatively, D is TRBD1 (6 bases). The CDR3 is 14 residues long. V gave up 6 bases and J gave up 1 base, with 12 bases separating them. CDR1 is MDHEN, CDR2 SYDVKM, per germline. CDR3 protein: CASSPGQTNTEAFF. In DNA, the CDR3 is TGTGCCAGCAGCCCAGGACAGACGAACACTGAAGCTTTCTTT.

The rearrangement uses TRBV19 and TRBJ2-7; TRBD1 matches at 10 bases. The ends lost 6 bases at V and 5 bases at J; junction bases unmatched: 7. Germline V gene lookup returns CDR1 LNHDA and CDR2 SQIVND (reference sequence). The CDR3 spans 14 residues. For the CDR3, the DNA is TGTGCCAGTAGCCGCCGACAGGGGGCACACGAGCAGTACTTC. Protein product: CASSRRQGAHEQYF.

The V and J genes are TRBV27 and TRBJ1-3; D call uncertain. CDR3 length: 16 residues. Looked up from germline, CDR1 is MNHEY and CDR2 is SMNVEV (reference sequence). The V gene lost 6 bases and the J gene lost 0 bases, with 15 bases spanning the gap. The CDR3 spells CASSSVWPVSGNTIYF. CDR3 sequence (DNA): TGTGCCAGCAGCTCTGTCTGGCCCGTCTCTGGAAACACCATATATTTT.

The V call is TRBV19, the J call TRBJ2-2, with a tentative D call TRBD1 (5 bases). V lost 5 bases and J lost 4, with 8 bases in between. The CDR3 is made up of 13 amino acids. CDR1 and CDR2 (germline): LNHDA, SQIVND (reference sequence). In nucleotides, the CDR3 is TGTGCCAGTAGTCTGACAGCCACCGGGGAGCTGTTTTTT. Translated, it gives CASSLTATGELFF.

The chain has TRBV28 and TRBJ1-5; TRBD1 matches 10 bases. With 5 bases clipped from V and 5 bases from J, the junction kept 3 bases outside the gene matches. This CDR3 comprises 14 residues. The germline gives CDR1 MDHEN, CDR2 SYDVKM. For the CDR3, the DNA is TGTGCCAGCAGTCCCGGGACAGGGGATCAGCCCCAGCATTTT. Residues: CASSPGTGDQPQHF.

This chain connects TRBV4-1 to TRBJ2-3, with D maybe TRBD2 (7 bases). Deletions cut 1 base from V and 4 bases from J, with 18 bases between. The CDR3 runs 17 residues. Germline assignment: CDR1 MGHRA and CDR2 YSYEKL. CDR3 sequence: CASSQAQRGRGPDTQYF. CDR3 bases: TGCGCCAGCAGCCAAGCTCAACGGGGGCGGGGGCCAGATACGCAGTATTTT.

The chain links TRBV5-1 to TRBJ2-7; 14 bases line up with TRBD2. The CDR3 runs to 20 residues. J was trimmed by 4 bases and V by 3 bases; bases with no gene match: 18. Germline-derived CDR1 and CDR2 are SGHRS and YFSETQ. The CDR3 protein is CASSYPGTSGGDTQPYEQYF. Here the CDR3 DNA reads TGCGCCAGCAGCTACCCCGGGACTAGCGGGGGTGATACGCAACCTTACGAGCAGTACTTC.

CDR3 DNA: TGTGCCAGCAGCGGGGGGACTACCTACGAGCAGTACTTC. Its translation: CASSGGTTYEQYF. The chain employs TRBV5-6 and TRBJ2-7, with 7 bases aligning to TRBD2. Germline trimming cut 4 bases from V and 2 bases from J; bases unmatched to any gene: 3. CDR1 SGHDT and CDR2 YYEEEE come from the germline V gene. The CDR3 spans 13 residues.

The chain carries TRBV14 and TRBJ2-1; 11 nucleotides align to TRBD1. Trimming cost V 6 bases and J 6 bases; bases outside gene matches: 1. The germline gives CDR1 SGHDN, CDR2 FVKESK. The CDR3 loop spans 13 amino acids. The CDR3 DNA reads TGTGCCAGCAGGGGGACAGGGGGCAATGAGCAGTTCTTC. Translating it yields CASRGTGGNEQFF. The full variable domain, its missing parts supplied by reference TRBV14 and TRBJ2-1, is EAGVTQFPSHSVIEKGQTVTLRCDPISGHDNLYWYRRVMGKEIKFLLHFVKESKQDESGMPNNRFLAERTGGTYSTLKVQPAELEDSGVYFCASRGTGGNEQFFGPGTRLTVL.

The CDR3: CSAGSGYTF. The CDR3, as DNA: TGCTCCGCAGGTTCTGGCTACACCTTC. The chain has TRBV20-1 and TRBJ1-2; D uncertain. This CDR3 is built from 9 residues. Looked up from germline, CDR1 is DFQATT and CDR2 is SNEGSKA (reference sequence).

This chain joins TRBV6-5 and TRBJ2-5, with TRBD2 as a possible D gene (6 bases). Germline CDR1 is MNHEY and CDR2 is SVGAGI. The V gene lost 0 bases and the J gene lost 4 bases, with 15 bases spanning the gap. The CDR3 has 16 amino acids. The CDR3 protein is CASSYSWQGGGETQYF. CDR3 sequence (DNA): TGTGCCAGCAGTTACTCGTGGCAGGGAGGAGGAGAGACCCAGTACTTC.

The chain combines TRBV7-9 with TRBJ2-7; tentatively, D is TRBD1 (6 bases). Trimming stripped 4 bases from V and 6 bases from J, with 19 bases between. The CDR3 runs 15 residues. Per germline, CDR1 SEHNR and CDR2 FQNEAQ (reference sequence). In nucleotides, the CDR3 is TGTGCCAGCAGCTCCCCGACAGGAAGGGCACGCGAGCAGTACTTC. Translated: CASSSPTGRAREQYF.

The rearrangement joins TRBV12-5 to TRBJ1-2; D perhaps matches TRBD1 (6 bases). The CDR3 spans 17 residues. V was clipped by 2 bases and J by 0 bases, with 16 bases between them. Germline loops: CDR1 LGHNT, CDR2 FRNRAP. As DNA, the CDR3 is TGTGCTAGTGGTTTGCAGGGGTTTTTAGCTACTAACTATGGCTACACCTTC. This codes for CASGLQGFLATNYGYTF.

This sequence joins TRBV5-5 and TRBJ2-1, with a possible D match to TRBD1 (5 bases). Germline loops: CDR1 SGHKS, CDR2 YYEKEE (reference sequence). Trimming left V 4 bases short and J 10 bases short, with 21 bases between. This CDR3 contains 15 residues. The CDR3 loop is CASSPRTRAQVEQFF. The CDR3 DNA sequence: TGTGCCAGCAGCCCCCGGACCAGGGCCCAAGTAGAGCAGTTCTTC.

CDR3: CASSRRDRREKLFF. Here the CDR3 DNA reads TGTGCCAGCAGCCGACGGGACAGGCGAGAAAAACTGTTTTTT. The rearrangement links TRBV7-2 to TRBJ1-4; 8 bases line up with TRBD1. Looked up from germline, CDR1 is SGHTA and CDR2 is FQGNSA. V shed 5 bases and J 8 bases; nucleotides not matched to a gene: 7. CDR3 size: 14 residues.

Details on this clone: The same CDR3 is also encoded by other DNA sequences in this sample. The J gene is TRBJ1-1, the V gene TRBV6-1; maybe TRBD1 (6 bases). V dropped 1 base and J dropped 0 bases, with 6 bases sitting between them. Looked up from germline, CDR1 is MNHNS and CDR2 is SASEGT. This CDR3 is 14 amino acids long. DNA of the CDR3: TGTGCCAGCAGTGAAGGGGGGCTGAACACTGAAGCTTTCTTT. Amino acids: CASSEGGLNTEAFF.

In DNA, the CDR3 is TGTGCCAGCAGCATAACAGGGCCATACAATGAGCAGTTCTTC. This gives the protein CASSITGPYNEQFF. The chain combines TRBV7-9 with TRBJ2-1; TRBD1 is a possible D gene (6 bases). This CDR3 contains 14 residues. Germline V lookup: CDR1 SEHNR, CDR2 FQNEAQ (reference sequence). The ends were cut back, 5 bases at V and 4 bases at J, with 12 bases in the middle. Full variable domain (remainder filled in from reference TRBV7-9 and TRBJ2-1): DTGVSQNPRHKITKRGQNVTFRCDPISEHNRLYWYRQTLGQGPEFLTYFQNEAQLEKSRLLSDRFSAERPKGSFSTLEIQRTEQGDSAMYLCASSITGPYNEQFFGPGTRLTVL.

The chain couples TRBV15 to TRBJ2-3; 11 nucleotides match TRBD2. V shed 0 bases and J 1 base; nucleotides not matched to a gene: 3. Germline loops: CDR1 LNHNV, CDR2 YYDKDF (reference sequence). This CDR3 has 17 amino acids. CDR3: CATSRDGTSGRTDTQYF. In DNA, the CDR3 is TGTGCCACCAGCAGAGATGGGACTAGCGGCCGCACAGATACGCAGTATTTT.

The V gene is TRBV9, the J gene TRBJ1-1; TRBD1 might be the D (5 bases). The CDR3 is 14 residues long. V lost 0 bases and J lost 3, with 9 bases in between. The V gene's germline CDR1 is SGDLS and CDR2 YYNGEE. CDR3 in amino acids: CASSVGREDTEAFF. The DNA for the CDR3 is TGTGCCAGCAGCGTAGGCAGGGAGGACACTGAAGCTTTCTTT. Full variable domain (missing parts from reference TRBV9 and TRBJ1-1): DSGVTQTPKHLITATGQRVTLRCSPRSGDLSVYWYQQSLDQGLQFLIQYYNGEERAKGNILERFSAQQFPDLHSELNLSSLELGDSALYFCASSVGREDTEAFFGQGTRLTVV.

V and J are TRBV7-7 and TRBJ2-5; possible D gene TRBD2, 6 bases. CDR3 length equals 14 residues. V dropped 3 bases and J dropped 1 base, with 9 bases sitting between them. Looked up from germline, CDR1 is SSHAT and CDR2 is FNYEAQ (reference sequence). The CDR3 DNA is TGTGCCAGCAGCTTTACGGGAGTCCAAGAGACCCAGTACTTC. Its translation is CASSFTGVQETQYF.

The chain joins TRBV18 to TRBJ2-1; no clear D gene. Trimming shortened V by 4 bases and J by 5 bases, and 18 bases separated the two germline ends. The CDR3 runs to 16 residues. Germline V gene sequence: CDR1 KGHSH, CDR2 LQKENI. The CDR3 sequence is CASSLFTSAENNEQFF. DNA of the CDR3: TGTGCCAGCTCACTATTCACCAGCGCCGAAAACAATGAGCAGTTCTTC. Full variable domain (rest looked up from reference TRBV18 and TRBJ2-1): NAGVMQNPRHLVRRRGQEARLRCSPMKGHSHVYWYRQLPEEGLKFMVYLQKENIIDESGMPKERFSAEFPKEGPSILRIQQVVRGDSAAYFCASSLFTSAENNEQFFGPGTRLTVL.

This chain joins TRBV19 and TRBJ1-1; TRBD1 might be the D (5 bases). V dropped 0 bases and J dropped 2 bases, with 7 bases sitting between them. The CDR3 is 14 residues long. Germline CDR1 is LNHDA and CDR2 is SQIVND (reference sequence). CDR3 sequence (DNA): TGTGCCAGTAGTATAGATCAGGGCAACACTGAAGCTTTCTTT. This translates into CASSIDQGNTEAFF.

This chain connects TRBV15 to TRBJ1-5, with TRBD1 matching 7 bases. Germline V CDR1 and CDR2: LNHNV, YYDKDF (reference sequence). The CDR3 is made up of 14 amino acids. The V segment lost 3 bases and the J segment 4 bases; nucleotides outside the gene matches: 3. CDR3 amino acids: CATSRDRNNQPQHF. CDR3 in DNA: TGTGCCACCAGCAGGGACAGGAATAATCAGCCCCAGCATTTT.

CDR3 nucleotides: TGCGCCAGCAGCCGCGGGAGCTCTGGAAACACCATATATTTT. Protein product: CASSRGSSGNTIYF. This chain joins TRBV5-1 and TRBJ1-3; no definite D call. This CDR3 has 14 residues. Per the germline V gene, CDR1 is SGHRS and CDR2 is YFSETQ. Deletions cut 4 bases from V and 0 bases from J, with 8 bases between.

The V and J genes are TRBV13 and TRBJ1-2, with 9 nucleotides matching TRBD1. Germline loops: CDR1 PRHDT, CDR2 FYEKMQ (reference sequence). This CDR3 is 16 amino acids long. V gave up 0 bases and J gave up 2 bases; unmatched junction bases: 4. CDR3 bases: TGTGCCAGCAGCTTAGGCCCCGGGACAGGGAACTATGGCTACACCTTC. It encodes CASSLGPGTGNYGYTF.

This chain uses TRBV28 with TRBJ1-5; a possible D gene is TRBD1 (5 bases). The CDR3 is 15 amino acids. The V gene's germline CDR1 is MDHEN and CDR2 SYDVKM. V lost 9 bases to trimming and J lost 1 base, with 16 bases between them. For the CDR3, the DNA is TGTGCCAGTTTGAACCGGGGGGGAAGCAATCAGCCCCAGCATTTT. Protein sequence: CASLNRGGSNQPQHF.

In DNA form, the CDR3 reads TGTGCCAGCAGCGGACAGGGGGGGAACTATGGCTACACCTTC. It specifies CASSGQGGNYGYTF. This sequence joins TRBV7-2 and TRBJ1-2; 10 bases map to TRBD1. The CDR3 has 14 amino acids. V was clipped by 5 bases and J by 2 bases; unmatched bases: 2. Germline V CDR1 and CDR2: SGHTA, FQGNSA.